This T cell receptor beta chain appears in the sequencing data of a study of cytotoxic CD8 clonotypes in ibrutinib-treated CLL. The wider study: The taking of response samples occurred after a median around 11 months of treatment, with a range of 6 to 36. Overall study results and limits: Baseline values of clonality outstripped age-matched healthy donors and followed circulating CD8+ T-cell counts.

Libraries were prepared by immunoSEQ multiplex PCR; TCRdb keeps only in-frame clonotypes and omits some of them. This table holds tens of thousands of clones, about two thirds found once. Turning to this clone: What it recognizes is unknown.

The germline gives CDR1 GTSNPN, CDR2 SVGIG (reference sequence). The CDR3 extends over 10 amino acids. The V gene lost 5 bases and the J gene lost 4 bases, with 5 bases spanning the gap. Genomic DNA in a quantity of about 2 micrograms was derived from cryopreserved PBMCs for TCR beta libraries. The chain joins TRBV30 to TRBJ1-2; D is ambiguous. This material consisted of PBMCs, taken after 12 months of ibrutinib treatment. This TCR was sampled from a human donor with chronic lymphocytic leukemia. The CDR3 region has the DNA TGTGCCTGGGACGGCTATGGCTACACCTTC. Residues: CAWDGYGYTF.